This T cell receptor beta chain derives from a study of CD8 T cells in ankylosing spondylitis. Overall study findings and caveats: Ankylosing spondylitis blood seemed to carry a telltale TCR beta motif made of several highly homologous variants.

This clonotype was observed many times. Its antigen is unknown. The trim removed 6 bases at V and 5 bases at J, leaving 14 bases unmatched. This CDR3 contains 15 residues. Looked up from germline, CDR1 is DFQATT and CDR2 is SNEGSKA (reference sequence). MiXCR, applied by TCRdb to the 5' RACE reads, yields one record per CDR3 protein. Of more than 500,000 distinct CDR3 sequences in the sample, roughly 5.2% were seen once. This clonotype originated in a male donor with ankylosing spondylitis. The gene calls are TRBV20-1 and TRBJ2-7; TRBD2 matches 9 bases. The sample was blood, either unsorted or a sorted T cell fraction (not recorded which). The CDR3 spells CSAPPAGGLVDEQYF. The CDR3, as DNA: TGCAGTGCGCCCCCTGCGGGGGGGCTTGTCGACGAGCAGTACTTC.